The 21 T cell receptor beta chains in this list originate from one sample, sequenced in a study of shared clonotypes between healthy human individuals. Profiling relied on immunoSEQ multiplex PCR, and the TCRdb table lists in-frame clones only, not all of them. The sample lists 2 million to 3 million clones, about 92% occurring once. The sequenced sample was naive CD4+ T cells sorted from blood. Subset in this sample: CD45RA+ positively selected. The origin of the receptors is a man in his late teens or twenties in good health.

The gene calls are TRBV7-2 and TRBJ1-5; D uncertain. CDR3 length: 16 amino acids. The V gene lost 5 bases and the J gene lost 1 base, with 15 bases spanning the gap. Germline V gene sequence: CDR1 SGHTA, CDR2 FQGNSA. The CDR3 DNA reads TGTGCCAGCAGCATAAAAGGAACCGCGAGCAATCAGCCCCAGCATTTT. It is translated as CASSIKGTASNQPQHF.

The chain is built from TRBV5-1 and TRBJ2-7, with 13 bases fitting TRBD2. With V trimmed by 3 bases and J by 5 bases, 5 bases remained unmatched. Germline-derived CDR1 and CDR2 are SGHRS and YFSETQ. This CDR3 is built from 15 residues. In DNA form, the CDR3 reads TGCGCCAGCAGCTCGCGACTAGCGGGAGGTCACGAGCAGTACTTC. Its translation is CASSSRLAGGHEQYF.

To note about this clone: The sample holds other DNA sequences that translate to the same CDR3. The chain has TRBV5-1 and TRBJ2-5; TRBD1 matches at 8 bases. The CDR3 runs 13 residues. Germline V gives CDR1 SGHRS, CDR2 YFSETQ. V lost 3 bases and J lost 3; bases outside the gene matches: 1. CDR3 sequence: CASSSTGEETQYF. DNA for the CDR3: TGCGCCAGCAGCTCGACAGGGGAAGAGACCCAGTACTTC.

The chain uses TRBV6-6 and TRBJ1-2; 9 positions match TRBD1. Per germline, CDR1 MNHNY and CDR2 SVGAGI (reference sequence). The CDR3 consists of 14 residues. V lost 4 bases, J lost 2 bases, and 2 bases stayed unmatched. The CDR3 DNA reads as TGTGCCAGCAGTTTGGGGACAGGGAACTATGGCTACACCTTC. Its translation: CASSLGTGNYGYTF.

The rearrangement joins TRBV9 to TRBJ2-2; 9 nucleotides align to TRBD1. CDR1 is SGDLS and CDR2 is YYNGEE in the germline V gene. The junction had 11 bases not matched to a gene; V was cut back by 0 bases and J by 2 bases. CDR3 length equals 19 residues. The chain's CDR3 is CASSVALTGTGPNTGELFF. The CDR3 DNA is TGTGCCAGCAGCGTAGCCCTAACCGGGACAGGGCCTAACACCGGGGAGCTGTTTTTT.

This clone was detected a few times. V gene TRBV10-3 combines with J gene TRBJ1-1; TRBD1 matches at 8 bases. Per germline, CDR1 ENHRY and CDR2 SYGVKD. The CDR3 spans 16 residues. J lost 2 bases, V lost 4 bases, and 9 bases had no gene match. CDR3 in DNA: TGTGCCATCAGTGTAACCGGGACAGGAATAAACACTGAAGCTTTCTTT. Its translation is CAISVTGTGINTEAFF.

This sequence joins TRBV7-8 and TRBJ2-1; TRBD2 aligns across 7 bases. Trimming removed 5 bases from V and 8 bases from J; junction bases left unmatched: 12. CDR3 length: 15 amino acids. Germline-derived CDR1 and CDR2 are SGHVS and FQNEAQ. The CDR3 sequence: CASSAGTTSNDEQFF. CDR3 in DNA: TGTGCCAGCAGCGCCGGGACTACGAGTAACGATGAGCAGTTCTTC.

V usage is TRBV29-1 and J usage is TRBJ1-1; no reliable D call. Between the trimmed V and J ends, which lost 1 base and 2 bases, there was a span of 11 bases. Per the germline V gene, CDR1 is SQVTM and CDR2 is ANQGSEA. The CDR3 consists of 14 residues. The CDR3 here is CSVEVSGINTEAFF. The CDR3, as DNA: TGCAGCGTTGAAGTTAGCGGGATCAACACTGAAGCTTTCTTT.

This clone was recorded once. V gene TRBV21-1 combines with J gene TRBJ2-7; TRBD2 is the table's D call and was not checked against the DNA. TRBV21-1 is termed a pseudogene. The CDR3 sequence is 16 residues long. The CDR3 DNA is TGTGCCAGCAGCAACATACGACCGGGACTAGCCTACGAGCAGTACTTC. Its translation is CASSNIRPGLAYEQYF.

The gene calls are TRBV5-1 and TRBJ2-3, with D perhaps matching TRBD2 (5 bases). V was pared by 3 bases and J by 4 bases, with 12 bases between. The CDR3 is made up of 14 amino acids. Germline V gene data show CDR1 as SGHRS and CDR2 as YFSETQ. The CDR3 reads CASSWAAGSDTQYF. Written as DNA, the CDR3 is TGCGCCAGCAGCTGGGCGGCGGGCTCAGATACGCAGTATTTT.

This clone was picked up a small number of times. The J gene is TRBJ2-6, the V gene TRBV5-6; possible D gene TRBD1, 5 bases. Deletions cut 4 bases from V and 12 bases from J, with 14 bases between. Germline CDR1 SGHDT, CDR2 YYEEEE. The CDR3 sequence is 13 residues long. The CDR3 is CASSDRVFGVLTF. Written as DNA, the CDR3 is TGTGCCAGCAGCGACAGAGTATTTGGCGTCCTGACTTTC.

This clone occurred once. Compared with germline, one end of the junction differs, possibly owing to a read error. The rearrangement joins TRBV7-7 to TRBJ2-5, with D tentatively TRBD2 (6 bases). The CDR3 sequence is 14 residues long. CDR1 is SSHAT and CDR2 is FNYEAQ in the germline V gene (reference sequence). The CDR3 DNA reads TGTGCTAGCAGCTCGGGGCGGGAAGGGCGGACCCAGTACTTC. Amino acids: CASSSGREGRTQYF.

V and J are TRBV15 and TRBJ1-2; 9 nucleotides agree with TRBD1. V lost 3 bases to trimming and J lost 7 bases; unmatched junction nucleotides: 6. This CDR3 spans 14 amino acids. Germline CDR1 reads LNHNV; CDR2 reads YYDKDF (reference sequence). CDR3 loop: CATSSRQGEIGYTF. Written as DNA, the CDR3 is TGTGCCACCAGCAGTCGACAGGGGGAGATTGGCTACACCTTC.

The chain joins TRBV11-3 to TRBJ1-1, with D uncertain. The CDR3 loop spans 13 amino acids. V lost 3 bases, J lost 2 bases, and 7 bases lay in between. The germline V gene has CDR1 SGHNT and CDR2 YENEEA. The CDR3 loop reads CASSFDLNTEAFF. For the CDR3, the DNA is TGTGCCAGCAGCTTCGACTTAAACACTGAAGCTTTCTTT. The variable domain in full, with the rest retrieved from reference TRBV11-3 and TRBJ1-1, is EAGVVQSPRYKIIEKKQPVAFWCNPISGHNTLYWYLQNLGQGPELLIRYENEEAVDDSQLPKDRFSAERLKGVDSTLKIQPAELGDSAVYLCASSFDLNTEAFFGQGTRLTVV.

This chain joins TRBV5-1 and TRBJ2-2; no reliable D call. The CDR3 loop spans 15 amino acids. Germline CDR1 is SGHRS and CDR2 is YFSETQ. The V and J ends lost 0 bases and 3 bases respectively, with 9 bases between them. The CDR3 DNA is TGCGCCAGCAGCTTGGGAGACGGCGACACCGGGGAGCTGTTTTTT. Amino acids: CASSLGDGDTGELFF.

The J gene is TRBJ2-1, the V gene TRBV6-1, with no clear D. CDR3 size: 13 residues. The V end lost 6 bases, the J end lost 0 bases, and 6 bases lay between the germline ends. Germline V gene lookup returns CDR1 MNHNS and CDR2 SASEGT. The CDR3 nucleotides are TGTGCCAGCAGGGGTAACTCCTACAATGAGCAGTTCTTC. Its translation: CASRGNSYNEQFF.

The chain joins TRBV19 to TRBJ2-3; 13 positions match TRBD2. Per germline, CDR1 LNHDA and CDR2 SQIVND (reference sequence). Unmatched junction bases numbered 5, after V lost 3 bases and J lost 5 bases. The CDR3 is made up of 16 amino acids. In DNA, the CDR3 is TGTGCCAGTAGTATGAGGACTAGCGGGGGCAAAGATACGCAGTATTTT. This sequence encodes CASSMRTSGGKDTQYF.

J is TRBJ2-5 and V is TRBV7-6; D gene unclear. Germline lookup yields CDR1 SGHVS and CDR2 FNYEAQ. Trimming shortened V by 3 bases and J by 0 bases, and 8 bases separated the two germline ends. The CDR3 covers 14 residues. CDR3 amino acids: CASSFYSYQETQYF. CDR3 DNA: TGTGCCAGCAGCTTCTACTCCTACCAAGAGACCCAGTACTTC.

The V gene is TRBV30, the J gene TRBJ2-1; no clear D. The V gene lost 0 bases and the J gene lost 5 bases, with 26 bases spanning the gap. In germline, CDR1 is GTSNPN, CDR2 SVGIG (reference sequence). The length of the CDR3 is 19 residues. CDR3 nucleotide sequence: TGTGCCTGGAGTGTAGGTCGCGGACGAGCTCTCGCTTCGGACAATGAGCAGTTCTTC. Encoded protein: CAWSVGRGRALASDNEQFF.

The rearrangement links TRBV5-6 to TRBJ1-6; perhaps TRBD1 as D (6 bases). CDR3 length: 13 amino acids. The germline CDR1 and CDR2 sequences are SGHDT and YYEEEE. V was trimmed by 0 bases and J by 13 bases, leaving 11 bases between them. The CDR3 spells CASSLEGGHPLHF. The CDR3 coding sequence is TGTGCCAGCAGCTTGGAAGGGGGTCATCCCCTCCACTTT.

Note on this clone: Within the sample, other DNA sequences also encode this same CDR3. The J gene is TRBJ1-1, the V gene TRBV18; D gene uncertain. Germline-derived CDR1 and CDR2 are KGHSH and LQKENI. CDR3 length equals 13 residues. V lost 1 base and J lost 2, with 5 bases in between. The DNA for the CDR3 is TGTGCCAGCTCACCACTGGGAAACACTGAAGCTTTCTTT. It encodes CASSPLGNTEAFF.